The TCR beta chain described here comes from a study of response to subunit inactivated influenza vaccine. Notes on the study in general: Authors suggested seasonal influenza vaccinations each recruit few new T cells.

V was pared by 5 bases and J by 2 bases, with 15 bases of the junction left unmatched. The CDR3 extends over 19 amino acids. Per germline, CDR1 MNHEY and CDR2 SMNVEV (reference sequence). This clonotype was counted only a few times. Its antigen is undetermined. From the RT-PCR reads, TCRdb called clonotypes with MiXCR, one entry per CDR3 protein. Here the sample spans 160,000 or so distinct CDR3 sequences, about 11% being singletons. Sequenced here: non-naive T cells sorted from PBMCs, sampled around seven weeks after vaccination. This chain joins TRBV27 and TRBJ2-3; 11 positions agree with TRBD2. The receptor comes from a man in his fifties or sixties who received an inactivated influenza vaccine. The CDR3 sequence is CASSATSGGLLGFTDTQYF. The CDR3 bases are TGTGCCAGCAGTGCCACTAGCGGGGGACTCCTCGGATTCACAGATACGCAGTATTTT.